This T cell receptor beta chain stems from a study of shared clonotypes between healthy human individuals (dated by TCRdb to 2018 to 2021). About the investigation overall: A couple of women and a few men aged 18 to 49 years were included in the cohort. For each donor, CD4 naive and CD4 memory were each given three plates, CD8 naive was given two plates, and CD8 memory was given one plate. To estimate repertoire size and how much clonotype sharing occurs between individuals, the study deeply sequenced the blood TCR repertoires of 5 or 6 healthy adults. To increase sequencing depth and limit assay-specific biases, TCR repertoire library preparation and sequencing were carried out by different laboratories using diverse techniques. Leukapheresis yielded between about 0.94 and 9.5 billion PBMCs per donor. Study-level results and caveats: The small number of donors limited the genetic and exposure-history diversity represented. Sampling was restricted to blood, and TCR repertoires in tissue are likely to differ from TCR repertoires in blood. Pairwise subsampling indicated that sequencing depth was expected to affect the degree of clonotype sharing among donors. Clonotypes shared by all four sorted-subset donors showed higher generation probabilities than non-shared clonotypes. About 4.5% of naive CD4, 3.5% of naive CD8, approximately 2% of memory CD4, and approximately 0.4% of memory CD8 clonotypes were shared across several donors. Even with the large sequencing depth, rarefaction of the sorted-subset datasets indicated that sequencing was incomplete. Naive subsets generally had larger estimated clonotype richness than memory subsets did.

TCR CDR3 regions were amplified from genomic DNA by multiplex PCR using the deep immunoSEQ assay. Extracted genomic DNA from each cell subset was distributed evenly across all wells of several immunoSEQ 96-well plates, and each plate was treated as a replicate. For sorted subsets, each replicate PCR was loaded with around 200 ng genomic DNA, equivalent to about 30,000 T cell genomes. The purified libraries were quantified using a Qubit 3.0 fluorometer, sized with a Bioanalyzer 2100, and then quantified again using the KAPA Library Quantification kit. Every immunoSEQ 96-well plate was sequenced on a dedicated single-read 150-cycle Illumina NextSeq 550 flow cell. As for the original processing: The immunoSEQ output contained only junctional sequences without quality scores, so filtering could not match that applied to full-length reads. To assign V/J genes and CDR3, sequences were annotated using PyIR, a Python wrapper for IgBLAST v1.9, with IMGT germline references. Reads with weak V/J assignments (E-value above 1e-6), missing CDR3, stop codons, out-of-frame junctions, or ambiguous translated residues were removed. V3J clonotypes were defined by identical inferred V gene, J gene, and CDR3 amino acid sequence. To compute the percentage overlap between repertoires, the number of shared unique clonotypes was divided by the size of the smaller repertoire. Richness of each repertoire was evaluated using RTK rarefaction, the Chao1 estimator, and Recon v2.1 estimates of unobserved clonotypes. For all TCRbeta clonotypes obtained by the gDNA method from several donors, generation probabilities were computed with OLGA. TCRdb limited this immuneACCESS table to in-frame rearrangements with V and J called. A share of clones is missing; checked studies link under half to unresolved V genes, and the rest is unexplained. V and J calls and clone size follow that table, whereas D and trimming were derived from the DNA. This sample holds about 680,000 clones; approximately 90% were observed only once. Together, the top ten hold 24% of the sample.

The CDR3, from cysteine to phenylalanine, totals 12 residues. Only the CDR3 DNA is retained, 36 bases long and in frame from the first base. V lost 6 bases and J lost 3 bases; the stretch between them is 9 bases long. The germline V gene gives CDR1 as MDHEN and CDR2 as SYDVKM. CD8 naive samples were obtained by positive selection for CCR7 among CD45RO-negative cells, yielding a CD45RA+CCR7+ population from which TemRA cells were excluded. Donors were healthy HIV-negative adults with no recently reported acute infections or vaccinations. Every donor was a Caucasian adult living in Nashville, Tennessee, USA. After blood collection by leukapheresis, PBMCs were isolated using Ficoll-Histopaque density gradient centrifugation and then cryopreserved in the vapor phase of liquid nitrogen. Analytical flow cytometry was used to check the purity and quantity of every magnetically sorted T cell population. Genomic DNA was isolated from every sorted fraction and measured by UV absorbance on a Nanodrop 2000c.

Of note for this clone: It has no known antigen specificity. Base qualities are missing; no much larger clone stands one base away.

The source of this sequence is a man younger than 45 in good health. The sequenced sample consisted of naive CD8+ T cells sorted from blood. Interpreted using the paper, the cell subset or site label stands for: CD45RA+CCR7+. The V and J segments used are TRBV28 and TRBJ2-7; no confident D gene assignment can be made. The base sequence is TGTGCCAGCAGCGGACGTAACTACGAGCAGTACTTC. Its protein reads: CASSGRNYEQYF.